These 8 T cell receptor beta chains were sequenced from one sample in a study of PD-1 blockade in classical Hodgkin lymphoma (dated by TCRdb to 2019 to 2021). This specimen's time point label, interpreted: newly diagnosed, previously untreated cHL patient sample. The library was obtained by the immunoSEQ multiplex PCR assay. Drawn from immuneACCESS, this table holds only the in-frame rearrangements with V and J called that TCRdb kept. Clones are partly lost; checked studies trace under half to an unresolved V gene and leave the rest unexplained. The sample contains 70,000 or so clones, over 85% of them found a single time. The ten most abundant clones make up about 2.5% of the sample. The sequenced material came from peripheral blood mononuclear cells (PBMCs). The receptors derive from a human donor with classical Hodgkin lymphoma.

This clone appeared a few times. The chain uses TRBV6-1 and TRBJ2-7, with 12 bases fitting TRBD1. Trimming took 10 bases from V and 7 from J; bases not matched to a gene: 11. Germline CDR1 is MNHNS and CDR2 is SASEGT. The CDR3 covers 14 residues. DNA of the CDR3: TGTGCCACCCCCGGGGACAGGGGGCCTCGGGAGCAGTACTTC. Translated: CATPGDRGPREQYF.

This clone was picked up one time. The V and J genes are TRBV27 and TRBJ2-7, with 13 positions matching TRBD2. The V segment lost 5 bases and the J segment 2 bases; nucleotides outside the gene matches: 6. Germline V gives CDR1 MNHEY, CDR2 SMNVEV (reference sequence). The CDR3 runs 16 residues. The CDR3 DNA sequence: TGTGCCAGCAGTCCCTTCGGACTAGCGGGGGCCTACGAGCAGTACTTC. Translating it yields CASSPFGLAGAYEQYF.

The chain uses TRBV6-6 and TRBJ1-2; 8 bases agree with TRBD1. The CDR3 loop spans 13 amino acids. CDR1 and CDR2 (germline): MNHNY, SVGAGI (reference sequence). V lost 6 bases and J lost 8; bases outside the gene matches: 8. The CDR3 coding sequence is TGTGCCAGCAGACGGCAGGGGGCCTTCGGCTACACCTTC. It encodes CASRRQGAFGYTF.

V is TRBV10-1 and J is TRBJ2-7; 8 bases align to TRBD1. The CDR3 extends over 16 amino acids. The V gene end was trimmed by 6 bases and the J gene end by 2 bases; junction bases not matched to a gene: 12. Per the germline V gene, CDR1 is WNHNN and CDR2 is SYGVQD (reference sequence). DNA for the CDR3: TGCGCCAGCAGGACAGGACAGGGAATGGGGGCCTACGAGCAGTACTTC. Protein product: CASRTGQGMGAYEQYF.

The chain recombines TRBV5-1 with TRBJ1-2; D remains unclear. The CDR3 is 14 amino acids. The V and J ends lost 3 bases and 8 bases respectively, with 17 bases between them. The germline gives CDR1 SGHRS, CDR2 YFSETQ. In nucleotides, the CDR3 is TGCGCCAGCAGCTCGGAGGGAATTGGAGGAGGCTACACCTTC. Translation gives CASSSEGIGGGYTF.

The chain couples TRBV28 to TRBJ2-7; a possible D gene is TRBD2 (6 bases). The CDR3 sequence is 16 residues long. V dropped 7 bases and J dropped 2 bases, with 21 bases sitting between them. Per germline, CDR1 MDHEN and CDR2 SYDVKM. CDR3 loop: CASNPAGPSRPYEQYF. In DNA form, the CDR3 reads TGTGCCAGCAACCCGGCGGGGCCTAGCAGACCCTACGAGCAGTACTTC.

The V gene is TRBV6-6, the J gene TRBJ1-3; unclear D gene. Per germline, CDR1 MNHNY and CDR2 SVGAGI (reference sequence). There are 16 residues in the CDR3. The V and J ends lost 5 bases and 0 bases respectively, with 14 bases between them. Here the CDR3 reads CASSPPQVTSGNTIYF. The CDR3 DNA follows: TGTGCCAGCAGTCCTCCCCAGGTGACCTCTGGAAACACCATATATTTT.

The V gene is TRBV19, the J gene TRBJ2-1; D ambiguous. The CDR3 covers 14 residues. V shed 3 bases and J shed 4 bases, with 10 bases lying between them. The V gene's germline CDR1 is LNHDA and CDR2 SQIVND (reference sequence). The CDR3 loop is CASSIQVGYNEQFF. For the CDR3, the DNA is TGTGCCAGTAGTATTCAGGTTGGGTACAATGAGCAGTTCTTC.